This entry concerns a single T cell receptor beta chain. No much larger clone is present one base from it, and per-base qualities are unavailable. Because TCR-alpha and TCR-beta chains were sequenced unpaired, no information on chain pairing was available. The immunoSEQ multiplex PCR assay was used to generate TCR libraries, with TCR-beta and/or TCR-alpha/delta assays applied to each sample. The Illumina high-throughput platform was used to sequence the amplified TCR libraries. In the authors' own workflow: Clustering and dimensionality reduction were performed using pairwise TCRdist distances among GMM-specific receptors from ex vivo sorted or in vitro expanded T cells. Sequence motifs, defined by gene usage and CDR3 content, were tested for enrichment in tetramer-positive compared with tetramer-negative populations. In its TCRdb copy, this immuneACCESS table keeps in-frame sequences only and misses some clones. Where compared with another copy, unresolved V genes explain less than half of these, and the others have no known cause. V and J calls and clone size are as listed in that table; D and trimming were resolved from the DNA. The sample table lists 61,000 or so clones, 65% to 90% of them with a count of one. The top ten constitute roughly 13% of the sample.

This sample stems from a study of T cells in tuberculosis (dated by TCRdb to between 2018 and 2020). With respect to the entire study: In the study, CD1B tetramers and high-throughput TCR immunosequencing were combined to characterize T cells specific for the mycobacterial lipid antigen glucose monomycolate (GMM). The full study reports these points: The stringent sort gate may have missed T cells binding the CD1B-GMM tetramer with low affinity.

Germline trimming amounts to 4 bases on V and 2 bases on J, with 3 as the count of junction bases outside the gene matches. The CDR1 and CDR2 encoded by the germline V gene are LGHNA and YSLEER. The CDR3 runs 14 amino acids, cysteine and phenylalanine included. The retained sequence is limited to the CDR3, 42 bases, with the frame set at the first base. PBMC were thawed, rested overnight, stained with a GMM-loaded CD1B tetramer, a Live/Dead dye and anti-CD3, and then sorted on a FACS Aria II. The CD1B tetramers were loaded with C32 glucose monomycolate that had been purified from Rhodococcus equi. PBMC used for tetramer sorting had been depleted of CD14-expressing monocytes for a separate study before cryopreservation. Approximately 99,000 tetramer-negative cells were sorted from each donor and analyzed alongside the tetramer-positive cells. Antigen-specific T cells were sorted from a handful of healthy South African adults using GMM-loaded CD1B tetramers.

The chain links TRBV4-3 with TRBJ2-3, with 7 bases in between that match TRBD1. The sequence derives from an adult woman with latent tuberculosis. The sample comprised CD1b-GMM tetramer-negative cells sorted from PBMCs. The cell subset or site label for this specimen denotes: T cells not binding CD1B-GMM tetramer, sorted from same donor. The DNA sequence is TGCGCCAGCAGCCCGACAGGGATCACAGATACGCAGTATTTT. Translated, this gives CASSPTGITDTQYF.